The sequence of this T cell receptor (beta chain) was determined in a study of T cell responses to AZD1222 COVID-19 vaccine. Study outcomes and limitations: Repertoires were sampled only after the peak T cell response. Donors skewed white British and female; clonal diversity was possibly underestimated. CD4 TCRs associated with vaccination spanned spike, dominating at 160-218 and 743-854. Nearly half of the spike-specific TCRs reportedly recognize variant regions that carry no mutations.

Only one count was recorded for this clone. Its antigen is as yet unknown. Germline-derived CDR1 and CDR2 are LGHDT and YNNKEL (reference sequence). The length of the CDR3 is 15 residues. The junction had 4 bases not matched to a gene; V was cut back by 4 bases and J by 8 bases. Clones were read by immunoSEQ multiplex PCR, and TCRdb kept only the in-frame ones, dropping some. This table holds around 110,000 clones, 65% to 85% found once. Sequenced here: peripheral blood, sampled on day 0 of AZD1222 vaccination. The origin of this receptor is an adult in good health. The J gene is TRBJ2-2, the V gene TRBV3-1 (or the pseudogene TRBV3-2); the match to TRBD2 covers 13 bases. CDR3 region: CASSRGLAGKGELFF. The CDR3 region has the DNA TGTGCCAGCAGCCGGGGACTAGCGGGAAAAGGGGAGCTGTTTTTT.